The T cell receptor (beta chain) described here comes from a study of cytomegalovirus exposure and HLA in healthy donors. For the study at large: The 120 validation repertoires, a later analysis reported, used the same platform as the approximately 670 repertoires from the first cohort.

Clones were read by immunoSEQ multiplex PCR, and TCRdb kept only the in-frame ones, dropping some. The repertoire has approximately 280,000 clones, 85% to 90% of them found once; the top ten carry roughly 1%. V lost 6 bases to trimming and J lost 3 bases; unmatched junction nucleotides: 1. CDR1 and CDR2 from the germline V gene are ENHRY and SYGVKD. The CDR3 loop spans 12 amino acids. Study outcomes and limitations: Investigators reported approximately 170 TCR beta chains as tied to cytomegalovirus.

The table lists this clone with a few counts. Its antigen is undetermined. A roughly 120-subject validation cohort, separate from the roughly 680-subject first cohort, supplied the donors. The sample comprised PBMCs. This rearrangement joins TRBV10-3 to TRBJ2-5, with 7 bases matching TRBD1. The TCR was taken from a woman between 18 and 29 years old in good health and CMV-seronegative. The CDR3 DNA sequence: TGTGCCATCAGGGGGACAGAAGAGACCCAGTACTTC. Translated, it gives CAIRGTEETQYF.